A selection of T cell receptor beta chains follows, all from one sample in a study of blood T cell repertoires in COVID-19. Produced via immunoSEQ multiplex PCR; TCRdb's table is partial and in-frame only. Of over 45,000 clones in the sample, 75% to 80% are singletons; the top ten hold 20%. Sequenced material: peripheral blood. Source of these receptors: a human donor with active or convalescent COVID-19. The donor label of this sample is uncertain. Both conserved end residues are part of each CDR3. Each record gives: J gene, D gene, V gene, clone size, CDR3 length, CDR3 protein, CDR3 DNA. D genes are given only for firm matches. Clone size is not always given. Where it is, it says once, few, many or a class for expanded clones.

j_call: TRBJ2-3; d_call: TRBD2; v_call: TRBV5-1; clone_size: .; cdr3_length: 16; cdr3_aa: CASSIGTSGSTDTQYF; cdr3_nt: TGCGCCAGCAGCATTGGGACTAGCGGGAGCACAGATACGCAGTATTTT
j_call: TRBJ1-1; d_call: .; v_call: TRBV30; clone_size: .; cdr3_length: 14; cdr3_aa: CAWSVRAVAGGAFF; cdr3_nt: TGTGCCTGGAGTGTAAGGGCGGTTGCCGGCGGGGCTTTCTTT
j_call: TRBJ2-5; d_call: TRBD2; v_call: TRBV4-2; clone_size: .; cdr3_length: 15; cdr3_aa: CASSQGAGDVKTQYF; cdr3_nt: TGTGCCAGCAGCCAAGGAGCGGGAGATGTGAAGACCCAGTACTTC
j_call: TRBJ2-2; d_call: TRBD2; v_call: TRBV20-1; clone_size: .; cdr3_length: 14; cdr3_aa: CSASWTGGSGELFF; cdr3_nt: TGCAGTGCTAGTTGGACGGGGGGGAGCGGGGAGCTGTTTTTT
j_call: TRBJ1-2; d_call: TRBD1; v_call: TRBV5-8; clone_size: .; cdr3_length: 14; cdr3_aa: CASSLGAGGVGYTF; cdr3_nt: TGTGCCAGCAGCTTGGGGGCAGGGGGCGTTGGCTACACCTTC
j_call: TRBJ2-3; d_call: .; v_call: TRBV11-3; clone_size: once; cdr3_length: 18; cdr3_aa: CASSFSFNRVPVTDTQYF; cdr3_nt: TGTGCCAGCAGCTTTAGCTTCAACCGGGTTCCGGTCACAGATACGCAGTATTTT
j_call: TRBJ1-1; d_call: .; v_call: TRBV21-1; clone_size: .; cdr3_length: 16; cdr3_aa: CASSKAHGQGPPEAFF; cdr3_nt: TGTGCCAGCAGCAAAGCACACGGACAGGGGCCCCCTGAAGCTTTCTTT
j_call: TRBJ2-7; d_call: TRBD2; v_call: TRBV14; clone_size: .; cdr3_length: 15; cdr3_aa: CASSQRGLASNEQYF; cdr3_nt: TGTGCCAGCAGCCAAAGGGGACTAGCGAGTAATGAGCAGTACTTC
j_call: TRBJ1-2; d_call: .; v_call: TRBV10-2; clone_size: .; cdr3_length: 13; cdr3_aa: CASSDPQGHGYTF; cdr3_nt: TGCGCCAGCAGTGACCCACAGGGTCATGGCTACACCTTC
j_call: TRBJ1-2; d_call: .; v_call: TRBV21-1; clone_size: few; cdr3_length: 14; cdr3_aa: CASSILGGRYGYTF; cdr3_nt: TGTGCCAGCAGCATCCTCGGGGGACGCTATGGCTACACCTTC
j_call: TRBJ2-1; d_call: TRBD2; v_call: TRBV5-4; clone_size: .; cdr3_length: 15; cdr3_aa: CASSLLGGSYNEQFF; cdr3_nt: TGTGCCAGCAGCTTGCTCGGGGGGTCCTACAATGAGCAGTTCTTC
j_call: TRBJ2-7; d_call: TRBD1; v_call: TRBV7-9; clone_size: .; cdr3_length: 15; cdr3_aa: CASSLGQGSRHEQYF; cdr3_nt: TGTGCCAGCAGCTTAGGACAGGGGAGTCGGCACGAGCAGTACTTC
j_call: TRBJ1-2; d_call: TRBD1; v_call: TRBV2; clone_size: .; cdr3_length: 13; cdr3_aa: CASSNRGDYGYTF; cdr3_nt: TGTGCCAGCTCTAACAGGGGTGACTATGGCTACACCTTC
j_call: TRBJ2-1; d_call: TRBD2; v_call: TRBV7-8; clone_size: .; cdr3_length: 15; cdr3_aa: CASSLTSGLYNEQFF; cdr3_nt: TGTGCCAGCAGCTTGACTAGCGGATTATACAATGAGCAGTTCTTC
j_call: TRBJ2-2; d_call: .; v_call: TRBV11-3; clone_size: .; cdr3_length: 12; cdr3_aa: CASSLWQGELFF; cdr3_nt: TGTGCCAGCAGCTTATGGCAGGGGGAGCTGTTTTTT
j_call: TRBJ1-1; d_call: .; v_call: TRBV28; clone_size: .; cdr3_length: 12; cdr3_aa: CVVTRGDTEAFF; cdr3_nt: TGTGTCGTAACCAGGGGTGACACTGAAGCTTTCTTT
j_call: TRBJ1-1; d_call: .; v_call: TRBV24-1; clone_size: .; cdr3_length: 12; cdr3_aa: CATEGEGTEAFF; cdr3_nt: TGTGCCACCGAAGGGGAGGGCACTGAAGCTTTCTTT
j_call: TRBJ1-5; d_call: .; v_call: TRBV7-2; clone_size: few; cdr3_length: 14; cdr3_aa: CASSLDRGNQPQHF; cdr3_nt: TGTGCCAGCAGCTTAGACAGGGGCAATCAGCCCCAGCATTTT
j_call: TRBJ2-7; d_call: TRBD2; v_call: TRBV5-1; clone_size: .; cdr3_length: 19; cdr3_aa: CASSFRRPRLAGAGYEQYF; cdr3_nt: TGCGCCAGCAGCTTTCGCCGGCCCCGACTAGCGGGAGCGGGCTACGAGCAGTACTTC
j_call: TRBJ1-5; d_call: TRBD1; v_call: TRBV4-1; clone_size: .; cdr3_length: 15; cdr3_aa: CASSQEATGVRPQHF; cdr3_nt: TGCGCCAGCAGCCAAGAGGCGACAGGGGTGAGGCCCCAGCATTTT
j_call: TRBJ2-3; d_call: TRBD2; v_call: TRBV9; clone_size: .; cdr3_length: 14; cdr3_aa: CASSVSGNTDTQYF; cdr3_nt: TGTGCCAGCAGCGTAAGCGGGAACACAGATACGCAGTATTTT
j_call: TRBJ2-1; d_call: TRBD1; v_call: TRBV5-1; clone_size: .; cdr3_length: 19; cdr3_aa: CASSRGQGAQVRVVDEQFF; cdr3_nt: TGCGCCAGCAGTAGGGGACAGGGGGCGCAGGTAAGGGTTGTGGATGAGCAGTTCTTC
j_call: TRBJ1-4; d_call: .; v_call: TRBV6-5; clone_size: once; cdr3_length: 14; cdr3_aa: CASSHRDRLEKLFF; cdr3_nt: TGTGCCAGCAGTCACAGGGATCGACTCGAAAAACTGTTTTTT
j_call: TRBJ1-1; d_call: TRBD1; v_call: TRBV20-1; clone_size: .; cdr3_length: 11; cdr3_aa: CSARQGAEAFF; cdr3_nt: TGCAGTGCTAGACAGGGGGCTGAAGCTTTCTTT
j_call: TRBJ1-1; d_call: .; v_call: TRBV19; clone_size: .; cdr3_length: 15; cdr3_aa: CASSIDNIMNTEAFF; cdr3_nt: TGTGCCAGTAGTATAGACAACATCATGAACACTGAAGCTTTCTTT
j_call: TRBJ1-4; d_call: .; v_call: TRBV6-1; clone_size: .; cdr3_length: 14; cdr3_aa: CASSEQARDEKLFF; cdr3_nt: TGTGCCAGCAGTGAACAAGCGCGGGATGAAAAACTGTTTTTT
j_call: TRBJ1-1; d_call: .; v_call: TRBV10-2; clone_size: .; cdr3_length: 14; cdr3_aa: CASSDGERGHEAFF; cdr3_nt: TGCGCCAGCAGTGATGGCGAAAGGGGCCATGAAGCTTTCTTT
j_call: TRBJ2-3; d_call: .; v_call: TRBV14; clone_size: .; cdr3_length: 15; cdr3_aa: CASSQVGRGADTQYF; cdr3_nt: TGTGCCAGCAGCCAAGTAGGCAGGGGAGCAGATACGCAGTATTTT
j_call: TRBJ2-3; d_call: .; v_call: TRBV29-1; clone_size: .; cdr3_length: 12; cdr3_aa: CSVEVTTDTQYF; cdr3_nt: TGCAGCGTTGAGGTGACTACAGATACGCAGTATTTT
j_call: TRBJ2-3; d_call: .; v_call: TRBV5-4; clone_size: .; cdr3_length: 11; cdr3_aa: CASSSSDTQYF; cdr3_nt: TGTGCCAGCAGCTCGTCAGATACGCAGTATTTT
j_call: TRBJ1-1; d_call: TRBD1; v_call: TRBV12-3/TRBV12-4; clone_size: .; cdr3_length: 12; cdr3_aa: CASRDRVSEAFF; cdr3_nt: TGTGCCAGCAGGGACAGGGTATCCGAAGCTTTCTTT
j_call: TRBJ1-2; d_call: .; v_call: TRBV6-5; clone_size: .; cdr3_length: 13; cdr3_aa: CATNPGVGYGYTF; cdr3_nt: TGTGCCACCAATCCAGGGGTGGGCTATGGCTACACCTTC
j_call: TRBJ2-7; d_call: .; v_call: TRBV5-1; clone_size: .; cdr3_length: 13; cdr3_aa: CASHRGPLYEQYF; cdr3_nt: TGCGCCAGTCATCGAGGCCCCCTCTACGAGCAGTACTTC
j_call: TRBJ1-6; d_call: TRBD1; v_call: TRBV11-2; clone_size: .; cdr3_length: 18; cdr3_aa: CASSLLLGGTGFHSPLHF; cdr3_nt: TGTGCCAGCAGCTTGTTACTGGGCGGGACAGGGTTTCATTCACCCCTCCACTTT
j_call: TRBJ2-1; d_call: TRBD2; v_call: TRBV29-1; clone_size: .; cdr3_length: 12; cdr3_aa: CSATSGWEEQFF; cdr3_nt: TGCAGCGCTACTAGCGGGTGGGAAGAGCAGTTCTTC
j_call: TRBJ2-1; d_call: TRBD1; v_call: TRBV7-9; clone_size: .; cdr3_length: 15; cdr3_aa: CASSWGQGESNEQFF; cdr3_nt: TGTGCCAGCAGTTGGGGACAGGGGGAGAGTAATGAGCAGTTCTTC
j_call: TRBJ1-1; d_call: .; v_call: TRBV4-3; clone_size: .; cdr3_length: 13; cdr3_aa: CASSPEIQGEAFF; cdr3_nt: TGCGCCAGCAGCCCAGAGATACAGGGTGAAGCTTTCTTT
j_call: TRBJ1-3; d_call: .; v_call: TRBV4-3; clone_size: few; cdr3_length: 15; cdr3_aa: CASSRGVSSGNTIYF; cdr3_nt: TGCGCCAGCAGCCGGGGGGTGTCCTCTGGAAACACCATATATTTT
j_call: TRBJ2-7; d_call: TRBD1; v_call: TRBV27; clone_size: .; cdr3_length: 13; cdr3_aa: CASTSRDRAEQYF; cdr3_nt: TGTGCCAGCACCTCACGCGACAGGGCCGAGCAGTACTTC
j_call: TRBJ2-1; d_call: .; v_call: TRBV12-5; clone_size: .; cdr3_length: 10; cdr3_aa: CASGLVHPFF; cdr3_nt: TGTGCTAGTGGTTTGGTACACCCGTTCTTC
j_call: TRBJ2-1; d_call: TRBD2; v_call: TRBV19; clone_size: .; cdr3_length: 15; cdr3_aa: CASIPPSGRSNEQFF; cdr3_nt: TGTGCCAGTATCCCCCCTAGCGGGAGATCGAATGAGCAGTTCTTC
j_call: TRBJ1-1; d_call: TRBD1; v_call: TRBV12-3/TRBV12-4; clone_size: .; cdr3_length: 11; cdr3_aa: CASSLGRGTFF; cdr3_nt: TGTGCCAGCAGTTTAGGCAGGGGGACTTTCTTT
j_call: TRBJ2-5; d_call: TRBD2; v_call: TRBV6-5; clone_size: .; cdr3_length: 15; cdr3_aa: CASRGPGLAQETQYF; cdr3_nt: TGTGCCAGCAGGGGGCCGGGACTAGCGCAGGAGACCCAGTACTTC
j_call: TRBJ2-1; d_call: TRBD2; v_call: TRBV30; clone_size: .; cdr3_length: 12; cdr3_aa: CAWTSGYNEQFF; cdr3_nt: TGTGCCTGGACTAGCGGGTACAATGAGCAGTTCTTC
j_call: TRBJ2-1; d_call: .; v_call: TRBV3-1/TRBV3-2; clone_size: .; cdr3_length: 15; cdr3_aa: CASSQARRVGNEQFF; cdr3_nt: TGTGCCAGCAGCCAAGCGCGGAGGGTTGGCAATGAGCAGTTCTTC
j_call: TRBJ2-7; d_call: TRBD1; v_call: TRBV19; clone_size: few; cdr3_length: 12; cdr3_aa: CASTGTEYEQYF; cdr3_nt: TGTGCCAGTACCGGGACAGAGTACGAGCAGTACTTC